The clone carrying this T cell receptor (beta chain) occurred a few times. This PCR relied on a set of 60 Vbeta primers and 13 Jbeta primers. Data came from immunoSEQ multiplex PCR; TCRdb stores just in-frame clones and leaves some out. There are approximately 27,000 clones in the sample; about 60% occur only once, and roughly two fifths lies in the top ten. This CDR3 has 16 amino acids. Germline V gene lookup returns CDR1 KGHSH and CDR2 LQKENI. V lost 0 bases, J lost 0 bases, and 11 bases lay in between. This record belongs to a study of cytomegalovirus exposure and HLA in healthy donors. Looking at the study overall: A prior study identified 117 million unique TCR beta sequences from some 180 million T cells.

At sampling all donors were nominally healthy, likely with unrecorded immune exposures. Sequenced material: PBMCs. This sequence joins TRBV18 and TRBJ1-1, with D possibly being TRBD1 (6 bases). The TCR originated in a male donor in good health and CMV-seropositive. The CDR3 DNA follows: TGTGCCAGCTCACCACCTGGGACAACCTTGAACACTGAAGCTTTCTTT. Residues: CASSPPGTTLNTEAFF.